This entry features one T cell receptor beta chain sequence. Antigen unknown. This sample stems from a study of T cell repertoires in cytomegalovirus infection. TCRdb redid the calling of the reads with MiXCR, one entry per CDR3 protein. The data contain some 940,000 distinct CDR3 sequences, approximately 33% of them seen just once; the ten biggest clones take up around an eighth. The CDR3 has 15 residues. Germline V CDR1 and CDR2: MDHEN, SYDVKM. Trimming removed 6 bases at V and 1 base at J, with 15 bases between. The sequencing here drew on cultured CD8+ T cells from PBMCs, taken from culture after CMV antigen stimulation. V gene TRBV28 combines with J gene TRBJ1-1; possibly TRBD1 for D (5 bases). This receptor was taken from a human donor in good health (CMV status not recorded). Some clones in this sample may be carry-over from other donors' samples. The CDR3 region is CASSPRAVGNTEAFF. Written as DNA, the CDR3 is TGTGCCAGCAGCCCCAGGGCGGTTGGGAACACTGAAGCTTTCTTT.